The source of this TCR beta chain is a study of CD8 T cells in ankylosing spondylitis. 5'-RACE, quantitative and with molecular barcodes, yielded the TCR beta libraries. TCRdb independently ran MiXCR on the 5' RACE reads; one entry per CDR3 protein. The profile shows 36,000 or so distinct CDR3 sequences, roughly 13% of them singletons. Findings of the study overall: In reactive arthritis synovial fluid and blood, some motif variants had been reported before.

This CDR3 has 13 residues. From germline, CDR1 is SGHRS and CDR2 YFSETQ. The V segment lost 5 bases and the J segment 4 bases; nucleotides outside the gene matches: 5. This clonotype was found a few times. As yet, its antigen is unknown. The sequencing sample was made of synovial fluid, either unsorted or a sorted T cell fraction (not recorded which). This clonotype was sampled from a male donor with ankylosing spondylitis. The chain combines TRBV5-1 with TRBJ2-5, with 7 bases matching TRBD1. The CDR3 here is CASRVQGRETQYF. The CDR3, as DNA: TGCGCCAGCAGAGTACAGGGGAGAGAGACCCAGTACTTC.